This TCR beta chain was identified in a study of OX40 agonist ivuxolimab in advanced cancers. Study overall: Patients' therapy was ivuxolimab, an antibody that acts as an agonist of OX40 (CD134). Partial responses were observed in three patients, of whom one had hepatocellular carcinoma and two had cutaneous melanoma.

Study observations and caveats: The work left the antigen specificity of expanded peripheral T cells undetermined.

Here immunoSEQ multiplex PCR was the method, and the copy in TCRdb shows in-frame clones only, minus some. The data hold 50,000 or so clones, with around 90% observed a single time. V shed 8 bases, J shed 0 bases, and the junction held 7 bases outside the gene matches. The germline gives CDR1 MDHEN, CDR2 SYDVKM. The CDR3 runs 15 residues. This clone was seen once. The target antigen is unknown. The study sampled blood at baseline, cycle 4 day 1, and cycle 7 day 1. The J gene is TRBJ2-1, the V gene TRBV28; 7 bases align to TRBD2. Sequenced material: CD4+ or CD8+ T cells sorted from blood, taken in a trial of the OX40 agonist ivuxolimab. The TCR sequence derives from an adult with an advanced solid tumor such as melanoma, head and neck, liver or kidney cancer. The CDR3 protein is CASGGVGYSYNEQFF. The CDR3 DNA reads TGTGCCAGCGGGGGGGTAGGGTACTCCTACAATGAGCAGTTCTTC.